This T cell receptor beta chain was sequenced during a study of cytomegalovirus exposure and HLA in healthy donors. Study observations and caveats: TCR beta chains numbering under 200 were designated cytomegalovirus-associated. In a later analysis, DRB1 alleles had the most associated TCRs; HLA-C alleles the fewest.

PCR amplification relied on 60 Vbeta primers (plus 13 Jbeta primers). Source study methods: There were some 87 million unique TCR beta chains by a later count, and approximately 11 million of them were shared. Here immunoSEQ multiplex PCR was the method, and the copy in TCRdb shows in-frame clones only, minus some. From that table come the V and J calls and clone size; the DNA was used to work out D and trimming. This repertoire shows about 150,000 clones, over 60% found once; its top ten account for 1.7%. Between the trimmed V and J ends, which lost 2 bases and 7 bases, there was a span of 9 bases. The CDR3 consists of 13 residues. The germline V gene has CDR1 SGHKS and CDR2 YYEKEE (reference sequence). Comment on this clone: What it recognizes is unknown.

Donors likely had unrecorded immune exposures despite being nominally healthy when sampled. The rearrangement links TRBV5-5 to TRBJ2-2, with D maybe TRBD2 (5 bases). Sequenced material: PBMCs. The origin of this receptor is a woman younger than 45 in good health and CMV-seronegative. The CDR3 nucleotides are TGTGCCAGCAGCTTAAGGGAGAACGGGGAGCTGTTTTTT. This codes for CASSLRENGELFF.